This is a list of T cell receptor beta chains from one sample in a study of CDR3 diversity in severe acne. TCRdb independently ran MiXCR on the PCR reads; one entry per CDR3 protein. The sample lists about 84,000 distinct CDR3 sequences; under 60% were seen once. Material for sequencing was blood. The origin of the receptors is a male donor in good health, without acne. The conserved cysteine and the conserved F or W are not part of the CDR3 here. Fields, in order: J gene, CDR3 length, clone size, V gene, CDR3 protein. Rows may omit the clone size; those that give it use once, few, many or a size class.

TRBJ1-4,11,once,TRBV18,ASSQASDEKLS
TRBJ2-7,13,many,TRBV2,ASSKWGQGSYEQY
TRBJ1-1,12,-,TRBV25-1,ASSVARELTEAF
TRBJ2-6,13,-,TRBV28,ASSLSDGGANVLT
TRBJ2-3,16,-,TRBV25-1,ASSQSHAGGPSTDTQY
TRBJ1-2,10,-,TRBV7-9,ASSFQADGYT
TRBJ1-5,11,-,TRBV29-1,SVGGGQNQPQH
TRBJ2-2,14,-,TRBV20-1,SARGTSGRNTGELF
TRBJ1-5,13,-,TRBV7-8,ASSRGTGRNQPQH
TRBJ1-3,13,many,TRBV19,ASSIAASSGNTIY
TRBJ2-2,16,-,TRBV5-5,ASSSPRAGPTYTGELF
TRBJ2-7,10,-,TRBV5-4,ASSLSSGELY
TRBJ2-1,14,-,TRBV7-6,ASSASRDEMYNEQF
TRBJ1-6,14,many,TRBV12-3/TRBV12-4,ASSRLPGQVNSPLH